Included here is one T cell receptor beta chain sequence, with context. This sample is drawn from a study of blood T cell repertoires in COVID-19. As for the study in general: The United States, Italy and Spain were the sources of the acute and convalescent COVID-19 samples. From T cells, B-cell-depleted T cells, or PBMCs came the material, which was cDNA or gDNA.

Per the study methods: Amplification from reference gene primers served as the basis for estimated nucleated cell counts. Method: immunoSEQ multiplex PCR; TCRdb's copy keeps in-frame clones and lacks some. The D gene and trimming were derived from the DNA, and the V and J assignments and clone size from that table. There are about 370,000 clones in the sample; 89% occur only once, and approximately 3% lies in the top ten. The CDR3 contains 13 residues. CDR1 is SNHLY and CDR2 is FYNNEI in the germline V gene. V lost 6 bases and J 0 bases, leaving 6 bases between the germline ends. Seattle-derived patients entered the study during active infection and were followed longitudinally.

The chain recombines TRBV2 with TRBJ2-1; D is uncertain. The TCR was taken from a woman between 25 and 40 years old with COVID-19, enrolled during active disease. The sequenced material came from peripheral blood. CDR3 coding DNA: TGTGCCAGCAGGAGCATCTCCTACAATGAGCAGTTCTTC. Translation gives CASRSISYNEQFF.